Listed here are 13 T cell receptor beta chains from one sample, sequenced in a study of blood T cell repertoires in COVID-19. Profiled with immunoSEQ multiplex PCR; TCRdb holds only in-frame clones, not every one. In the table there are about 68,000 clones, approximately 83% of which are singletons. The sequenced sample was peripheral blood. These TCRs come from an older man with acute or convalescent COVID-19.

This clone was observed once. The chain uses TRBV4-3 and TRBJ2-7, with TRBD2 matching 11 bases. The trim removed 3 bases at V and 3 bases at J, leaving 7 bases unmatched. The germline gives CDR1 LGHNA, CDR2 YSLEER. The length of the CDR3 is 16 residues. The CDR3 nucleotides are TGCGCCAGCAGCCATGGGACTAGCGGAGCGAACTACGAGCAGTACTTC. Its protein is CASSHGTSGANYEQYF.

V and J are TRBV5-1 and TRBJ2-2; D might be TRBD2 (5 bases). The V end was cut by 10 bases, the J end by 0 bases, with 7 bases between. The germline V gene encodes CDR1 SGHRS and CDR2 YFSETQ. This CDR3 is 12 amino acids long. CDR3 loop: CALRANTGELFF. CDR3 bases: TGCGCCCTGAGGGCGAACACCGGGGAGCTGTTTTTT.

The V gene is TRBV29-1, the J gene TRBJ1-2; possibly TRBD1 for D (5 bases). V shed 4 bases and J shed 4 bases, with 13 bases lying between them. Germline loops: CDR1 SQVTM, CDR2 ANQGSEA. The CDR3 length is 13 residues. DNA for the CDR3: TGCAGCGTTGTTGATCAGGGTATCTATGGCTACACCTTC. This sequence encodes CSVVDQGIYGYTF. The complete variable domain, with remaining parts taken from reference TRBV29-1 and TRBJ1-2, reads SAVISQKPSRDICQRGTSLTIQCQVDSQVTMMFWYRQQPGQSLTLIATANQGSEATYESGFVIDKFPISRPNLTFSTLTVSNMSPEDSSIYLCSVVDQGIYGYTFGSGTRLTVV.

In this sample, this clone turned up once. The chain links TRBV5-6 to TRBJ1-5; D is possibly TRBD1 (6 bases). This CDR3 spans 14 amino acids. Germline CDR1 reads SGHDT; CDR2 reads YYEEEE. Trimming shortened V by 0 bases and J by 6 bases, and 10 bases separated the two germline ends. DNA of the CDR3: TGTGCCAGCAGCTTGGGAACAGGGCCTCAGCCCCAGCATTTT. Translated, it gives CASSLGTGPQPQHF.

The V gene is TRBV3-1 (or the pseudogene TRBV3-2), the J gene TRBJ2-2; D may be TRBD1 (6 bases). There are 14 residues in the CDR3. Germline CDR1 is LGHDT and CDR2 is YNNKEL (reference sequence). The V and J ends lost 4 bases and 5 bases respectively, with 11 bases between them. The CDR3 is CASSPPGQTGELFF. Here the CDR3 DNA reads TGTGCCAGCAGCCCCCCCGGACAGACCGGGGAGCTGTTTTTT.

The chain carries TRBV6-6 and TRBJ2-5; a possible D gene is TRBD1 (6 bases). The CDR3 is 12 amino acids. Trimming took off 6 bases at V and 4 bases at J, with 9 bases between the two ends. Per the germline V gene, CDR1 is MNHNY and CDR2 is SVGAGI (reference sequence). The CDR3 nucleotides are TGTGCCAGCAGCCAAGGGGGAGAGACCCAGTACTTC. Its protein is CASSQGGETQYF.

The chain carries TRBV24-1 and TRBJ2-2, with 8 nucleotides matching TRBD1. J lost 2 bases, V lost 5 bases, and 9 bases had no gene match. Germline V CDR1 and CDR2: KGHDR, SFDVKD. The CDR3 sequence is 17 residues long. CDR3 DNA sequence: TGTGCCACCAGTGGTATGACAGGGGCTATAAACACCGGGGAGCTGTTTTTT. Its translation is CATSGMTGAINTGELFF.

This clone has only a few counts. The chain uses TRBV7-2 and TRBJ1-1; D not resolved. The germline CDR1 and CDR2 sequences are SGHTA and FQGNSA. Trimming took 1 base from V and 6 from J, leaving 9 bases between them. There are 13 residues in the CDR3. DNA of the CDR3: TGTGCCAGCAGCTTAGTTCCAGAAGCTGAAGCTTTCTTT. It specifies CASSLVPEAEAFF. The full variable domain, its missing parts supplied by reference TRBV7-2 and TRBJ1-1, is GAGVSQSPSNKVTEKGKDVELRCDPISGHTALYWYRQSLGQGLEFLIYFQGNSAPDKSGLPSDRFSAERTGGSVSTLTIQRTQQEDSAVYLCASSLVPEAEAFFGQGTRLTVV.

This sequence joins TRBV28 and TRBJ1-3; D remains ambiguous. Germline CDR1 MDHEN, CDR2 SYDVKM. The CDR3 has 16 residues. Deletions cut 5 bases from V and 1 base from J, with 15 bases between. The DNA for the CDR3 is TGTGCCAGCAGTCCTAGGTTAAAGAGGTCTGGAAACACCATATATTTT. Amino acids: CASSPRLKRSGNTIYF. Complete variable domain (other parts from reference TRBV28 and TRBJ1-3): DVKVTQSSRYLVKRTGEKVFLECVQDMDHENMFWYRQDPGLGLRLIYFSYDVKMKEKGDIPEGYSVSREKKERFSLILESASTNQTSMYLCASSPRLKRSGNTIYFGEGSWLTVV.

The CDR3 region is CASSTSGTGVDTQYF. The DNA of the CDR3 is TGTGCCAGCAGCACATCCGGGACAGGAGTAGATACGCAGTATTTT. V and J are TRBV7-9 and TRBJ2-3; 8 bases match TRBD1. Germline-derived CDR1 and CDR2 are SEHNR and FQNEAQ (reference sequence). This CDR3 region has 15 residues. V was clipped by 5 bases and J by 5 bases; unmatched bases: 9.

The count of this clone is one. DNA for the CDR3: TGTGCCAGCAGCCCGGGACTAGCGGGACGGGAGCAGTTCTTC. This translates into CASSPGLAGREQFF. V usage is TRBV6-5 and J usage is TRBJ2-1; 13 nucleotides line up with TRBD2. The CDR3 length is 14 residues. Germline lookup yields CDR1 MNHEY and CDR2 SVGAGI. V was clipped by 6 bases and J by 10 bases; unmatched bases: 6.

Turning to this clone: This CDR3 is also generated by other DNA sequences in the sample. V usage is TRBV5-1 and J usage is TRBJ2-5; 8 positions match TRBD1. The germline V gene has CDR1 SGHRS and CDR2 YFSETQ. Losses at the gene ends were 2 bases for V and 4 bases for J; bases not matched to a gene: 1. The CDR3 covers 13 residues. CDR3 loop: CASSLGTGETQYF. The DNA of the CDR3 is TGCGCCAGCAGCTTAGGGACAGGAGAGACCCAGTACTTC.

This clone was counted a single time. V and J are TRBV4-1 and TRBJ1-5; D not resolved. In germline, CDR1 is MGHRA, CDR2 YSYEKL. The V gene lost 1 base and the J gene lost 0 bases, with 16 bases spanning the gap. The CDR3 runs to 18 residues. CDR3 in DNA: TGCGCCAGCAGCCAAGGCTCCCCCGGGAGGAGTAGCAATCAGCCCCAGCATTTT. Encoded protein: CASSQGSPGRSSNQPQHF.